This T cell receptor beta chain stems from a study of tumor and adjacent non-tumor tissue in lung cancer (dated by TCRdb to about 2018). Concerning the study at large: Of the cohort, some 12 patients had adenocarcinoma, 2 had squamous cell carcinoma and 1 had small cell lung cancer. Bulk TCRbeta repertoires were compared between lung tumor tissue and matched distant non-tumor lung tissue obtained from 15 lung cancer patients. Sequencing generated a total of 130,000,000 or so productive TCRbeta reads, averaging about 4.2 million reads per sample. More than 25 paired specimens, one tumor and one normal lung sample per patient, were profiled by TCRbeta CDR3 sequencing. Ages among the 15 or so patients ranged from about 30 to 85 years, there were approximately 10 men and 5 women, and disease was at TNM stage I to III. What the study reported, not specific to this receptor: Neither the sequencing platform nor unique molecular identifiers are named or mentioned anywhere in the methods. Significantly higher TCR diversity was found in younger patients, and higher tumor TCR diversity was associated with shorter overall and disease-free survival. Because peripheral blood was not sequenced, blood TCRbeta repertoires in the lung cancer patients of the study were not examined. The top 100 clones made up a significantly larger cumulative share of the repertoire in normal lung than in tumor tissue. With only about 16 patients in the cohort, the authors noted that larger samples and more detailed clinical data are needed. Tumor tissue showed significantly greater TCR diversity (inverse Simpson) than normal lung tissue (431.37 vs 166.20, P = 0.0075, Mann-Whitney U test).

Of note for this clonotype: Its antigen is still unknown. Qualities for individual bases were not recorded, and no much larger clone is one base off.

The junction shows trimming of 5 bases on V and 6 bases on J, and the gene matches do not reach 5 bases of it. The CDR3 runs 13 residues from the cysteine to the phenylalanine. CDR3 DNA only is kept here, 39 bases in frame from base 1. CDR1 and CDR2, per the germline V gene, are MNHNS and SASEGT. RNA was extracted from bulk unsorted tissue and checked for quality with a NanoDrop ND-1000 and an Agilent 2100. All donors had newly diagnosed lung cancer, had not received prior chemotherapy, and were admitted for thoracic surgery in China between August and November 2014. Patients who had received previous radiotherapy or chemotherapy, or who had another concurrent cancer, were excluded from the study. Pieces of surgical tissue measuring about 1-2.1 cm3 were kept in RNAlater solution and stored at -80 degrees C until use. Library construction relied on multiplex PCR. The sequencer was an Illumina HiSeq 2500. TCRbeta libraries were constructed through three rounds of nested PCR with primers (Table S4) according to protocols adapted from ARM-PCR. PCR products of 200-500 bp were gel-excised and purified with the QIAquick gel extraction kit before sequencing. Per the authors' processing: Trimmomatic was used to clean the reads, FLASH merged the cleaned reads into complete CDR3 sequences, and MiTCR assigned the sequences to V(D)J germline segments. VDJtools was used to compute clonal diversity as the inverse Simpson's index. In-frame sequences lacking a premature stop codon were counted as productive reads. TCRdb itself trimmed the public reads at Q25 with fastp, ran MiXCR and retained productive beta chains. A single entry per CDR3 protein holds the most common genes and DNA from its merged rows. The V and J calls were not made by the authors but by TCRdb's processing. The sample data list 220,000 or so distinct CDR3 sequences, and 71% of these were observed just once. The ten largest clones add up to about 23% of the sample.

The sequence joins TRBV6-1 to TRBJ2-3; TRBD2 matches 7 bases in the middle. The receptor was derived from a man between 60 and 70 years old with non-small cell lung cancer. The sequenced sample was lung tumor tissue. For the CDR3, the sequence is CASSSMGGDTQYF. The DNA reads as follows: TGTGCCAGCAGTAGCATGGGAGGGGATACGCAGTATTTT.